The clone carrying this T cell receptor beta chain was recorded a few times. The antigen is unknown. The PCR contained 60 Vbeta and 13 Jbeta primers. Method: immunoSEQ multiplex PCR; TCRdb's copy keeps in-frame clones and lacks some. In the table there are approximately 190,000 clones, over 75% of which are singletons. The data derive from a study of cytomegalovirus exposure and HLA in healthy donors. Study results and caveats: Presence/absence analyses supposed approximately even sequencing depth among donors. The authors confirmed in vitro that a few CMV-associated chains were specific for CMV antigens. Donors belonging to an Asian-associated ancestry cluster reportedly showed fewer N-insertions in productive TCRs than the 666-donor mean, according to what a later analysis found. TRBV6-2, TRBV6-3 and other indistinguishable V segments were excluded.

V lost 6 bases to trimming and J lost 1 base, with 10 bases between them. The length of the CDR3 is 13 residues. Per germline, CDR1 SGHDT and CDR2 YYEEEE. Sequencing was performed on PBMCs. This clonotype was sampled from a man aged 50-60 years in good health and CMV-seronegative. V usage is TRBV5-6 and J usage is TRBJ1-1; D is ambiguous. The CDR3 loop is CASTYRGNTEAFF. Here the CDR3 DNA reads TGTGCCAGCACCTACCGAGGGAACACTGAAGCTTTCTTT.